These T cell receptor beta chains were read from a single sample in a study of control samples from healthy donors and cancer patients. The repertoire was sequenced with immunoSEQ multiplex PCR; TCRdb's copy has only in-frame clones and lacks some. The data contain under 200,000 clones, 96% of them singletons. Specimen: blood. The receptors shown here come from a woman under 40 in good health. Both conserved end residues are part of each CDR3. The D gene is left open where the match is weak. The size field is filled for only some rows; it gives once, few, many or a size class.

J	size	D	V	DNA	CDR3
TRBJ2-7	NA	TRBD2	TRBV24-1	TGTGCCACCAGTGAACATACGACTAGCGGGAGGGTAGACGAGCAGTACTTC	CATSEHTTSGRVDEQYF
TRBJ1-2	NA	NA	TRBV18	TGTGCCAGCTCACCAAACATACTACTAGCTAACTATGGCTACACCTTC	CASSPNILLANYGYTF
TRBJ2-7	NA	NA	TRBV5-1	TGCGCCAGCAGCTTGGATAGGACAGCAACCTACGAGCAGTACTTC	CASSLDRTATYEQYF
TRBJ2-3	NA	TRBD1	TRBV7-3	TGTGCCAGCAGCTTACAGGGACAGCCAAGCACAGATACGCAGTATTTT	CASSLQGQPSTDTQYF
TRBJ2-2	NA	NA	TRBV18	TGTGCCAGCTCAAAAGCAGACACCACCGGGGAGCTGTTTTTT	CASSKADTTGELFF
TRBJ1-2	NA	NA	TRBV5-4	TGTGCCAGCAGCTTGTGGGGATGGGGTACTGGCTACACCTTC	CASSLWGWGTGYTF
TRBJ1-1	NA	NA	TRBV19	TGTGCCAGTAGTATAGGTGAGGCGGTGAACACTGAAGCTTTCTTT	CASSIGEAVNTEAFF
TRBJ2-5	NA	NA	TRBV27	TGTGCCAGCAGTTTATGGGGCAAACAAGAGACCCAGTACTTC	CASSLWGKQETQYF
TRBJ1-5	NA	TRBD1	TRBV15	TGTGCCACCAGCAGTTGGCTCGGACAGGGTGACCAGCATTTT	CATSSWLGQGDQHF
TRBJ2-3	NA	NA	TRBV27	TGTGCCAGCAGTTTTGGAGACTCTTGGGTGGATACGCAGTATTTT	CASSFGDSWVDTQYF
TRBJ2-1	NA	TRBD1	TRBV11-2	TGTGCCAGCAGCCAGACAGGGCTAGGAGAGCAGTTCTTC	CASSQTGLGEQFF
TRBJ1-1	once	NA	TRBV4-1	TGCGCCAGCAGCCTGGGACGGTTCACTGAAGCTTTCTTT	CASSLGRFTEAFF
TRBJ2-2	once	NA	TRBV5-4	TGTGCCAGCAGCCGAAGACAGAACACCGGGGAGCTGTTTTTT	CASSRRQNTGELFF
TRBJ1-1	NA	NA	TRBV7-8	TGTGCCAGCCGTGAAGGGCTGAACACTGAAGCTTTCTTT	CASREGLNTEAFF
TRBJ1-4	NA	NA	TRBV10-1	TGCGCCAGCAGTGCGGGAGCAGGGATGGCACTGTTTTTT	CASSAGAGMALFF
TRBJ1-4	NA	NA	TRBV3-1/TRBV3-2	TGTGCCAGCAGCCGGGGGCTGGATGAAAAACTGTTTTTT	CASSRGLDEKLFF
TRBJ1-2	NA	NA	TRBV15	TGTGCCACCAGCAGAAGGATCGGAGCTACTAACTATGGCTACACCTTC	CATSRRIGATNYGYTF
TRBJ1-6	NA	NA	TRBV5-1	TGCGCCAGCAGCTTGGGGGGCGATAATTCACCCCTCCACTTT	CASSLGGDNSPLHF
TRBJ1-2	NA	NA	TRBV7-9	TGTGCCAGCACCCCCTTGGATGGCTACACCTTC	CASTPLDGYTF
TRBJ1-5	NA	TRBD1	TRBV7-8	TGTGCCAGCAGCGGACAGGGGGCAATTCGGCCCCAGCATTTT	CASSGQGAIRPQHF
TRBJ2-5	NA	TRBD2	TRBV5-1	TGCGCCAGCAGCCACGGGAGGGCCGAGGAGACCCAGTACTTC	CASSHGRAEETQYF
TRBJ2-2	NA	NA	TRBV9	TGTGCCAGCTCCCTGACTGGAAACACCGGGGAGCTGTTTTTT	CASSLTGNTGELFF
TRBJ2-3	NA	NA	TRBV11-2	TGTGCCAGCAGCTTAGTCTTTAGGGCCCTCGAGGGAGATACGCAGTATTTT	CASSLVFRALEGDTQYF
TRBJ1-1	NA	NA	TRBV15	TGTGCCACCAGCAGAGATTGGGAAAACACTGAAGCTTTCTTT	CATSRDWENTEAFF
TRBJ1-6	NA	NA	TRBV10-3	TGTGCCATCAGTGAAAGCTCCTATAATTCACCCCTCCACTTT	CAISESSYNSPLHF
TRBJ2-1	NA	NA	TRBV20-1	TGCAGTGCTGAACGGAGCGAGCAGTTCTTC	CSAERSEQFF
TRBJ1-1	NA	TRBD1	TRBV20-1	TGCAGTGCTAGTCCGGACAGGGTCACTGAAGCTTTCTTT	CSASPDRVTEAFF
TRBJ1-2	NA	NA	TRBV20-1	TGCAGTGCTAGTGTTAAAACTAACTATGGCTACACCTTC	CSASVKTNYGYTF
TRBJ2-1	NA	NA	TRBV5-1	TGCGCCAGCAGCGACATCACCAAAAAGGAGCAGTTCTTC	CASSDITKKEQFF
TRBJ1-5	NA	NA	TRBV28	TGTGCCAGCAGTCCACAGGAAACCAGTCAGCCCCAGCATTTT	CASSPQETSQPQHF
TRBJ2-6	NA	TRBD1	TRBV2	TGTGCCAGCTCGGGGACAGGGGCTGGGGCCAACGTCCTGACTTTC	CASSGTGAGANVLTF
TRBJ2-3	once	NA	TRBV4-1	TGCGCCAGCAGCCAAGATCCGGACACAGATACGCAGTATTTT	CASSQDPDTDTQYF